The 5 T cell receptor beta chains presented below share a single source sample, sequenced in a study of tumor-infiltrating lymphocytes in primary liver carcinoma. Unsorted whole blood yielded the blood RNA, and germline DNA was also extracted. A constant-region primer served to make TCR beta cDNA from roughly 500 ng total RNA. Sequencing libraries for TCR beta derived from three nested multiplex PCR rounds that used slightly modified ARM-PCR. Use of TRBV1-TRBV30 forward primers with a C-beta reverse primer characterized the first two PCR rounds, which lasted roughly 9 cycles each. TCRdb ran MiXCR on the multiplex PCR reads and lists one entry per CDR3 protein. The profile covers about 310,000 distinct CDR3 sequences, with about 60% appearing a single time and 9% taken by the ten largest. The sequencing input was peripheral blood. The receptors were gathered from a man aged 35-49 years with primary liver carcinoma and hepatitis B virus infection.

The table lists this clonotype with a few counts. An end of the junction does not agree with germline; a read error may underlie this. The chain couples TRBV4-3 to TRBJ2-7; 8 bases fit TRBD1. This CDR3 region has 15 residues. The germline V gene encodes CDR1 LGHNA and CDR2 YSLEER. CDR3 in DNA: TGCGCCAACAGCCAAGTGACAGGGGTCGCCTACGAGCAGTACTTC. This translates into CANSQVTGVAYEQYF.

Turning to this clonotype: An end of the junction differs from the germline gene, which may be a read error. The chain joins TRBV6-5 to TRBJ2-7, with a tentative D call TRBD1 (5 bases). From germline, CDR1 is MNHEY and CDR2 SVGAGI. The CDR3 sequence is 14 residues long. The CDR3 is CASSSGTGSYDQYF. The CDR3 DNA sequence: TGTGCCAGCAGTTCCGGAACAGGCTCCTACGATCAGTACTTC.

Comment on this clonotype: The conserved phenylalanine or tryptophan is not found at the CDR3 terminus, so this likely reflects a read error. CDR3 nucleotides: TGTGCCAGCAGTCGGACAGACTACAATGAGCAGTTCTTG. It codes for CASSRTDYNEQFL. This chain connects TRBV6-5 to TRBJ2-1, with D possibly matching TRBD1 (6 bases). Trimming cost V 5 bases and J 3 bases, with 8 bases left between them. This CDR3 is 13 amino acids long. Per the germline V gene, CDR1 is MNHEY and CDR2 is SVGAGI.

The rearrangement links TRBV5-1 to TRBJ2-5, with D tentatively TRBD1 or TRBD2 (5 bases each). CDR3 length: 14 residues. V gave up 4 bases and J gave up 4 bases, with 14 bases separating them. Germline CDR1 is SGHRS and CDR2 is YFSETQ. The CDR3 nucleotides are TGCGCCAGCAGCCCGGACCCGGGACGAGAGACCCAGTACTTC. Its translation is CASSPDPGRETQYF. Drawing the rest from reference TRBV5-1 and TRBJ2-5, the complete variable domain is KAGVTQTPRYLIKTRGQQVTLSCSPISGHRSVSWYQQTPGQGLQFLFEYFSETQRNKGNFPGRFSGRQFSNSRSEMNVSTLELGDSALYLCASSPDPGRETQYFGPGTRLLVL.

The table lists this clonotype with many counts. The genes are TRBV6-1 and TRBJ2-3; 12 nucleotides agree with TRBD2. Per germline, CDR1 MNHNS and CDR2 SASEGT. V lost 5 bases, J lost 7 bases, and 13 bases stayed unmatched. The length of the CDR3 is 17 residues. CDR3 sequence (DNA): TGTGCCAGCAGTCCTAAAACGACTAGCGGGAGCTTGAATACGCAGTATTTT. Its translation is CASSPKTTSGSLNTQYF.